This T cell receptor (beta chain) was sequenced during a study of blood T cells in healthy people across ages (dated by TCRdb to between 2015 and 2017). Regarding the study in general: In model experiments, template switching captured roughly one uniquely barcoded TCR beta cDNA molecule for every two T cells. Using deep sequencing normalized with unique cDNA molecular identifiers, the study measured how TCR beta repertoire diversity changes with age. Four age groups were formed from the donors: young (average roughly 16 years), middle-aged (approximately 42), aged (approximately 60) and long-lived (approximately 78). To avoid experimental bias, donors of different ages were distributed randomly across sequencing lanes. Using the same blood draw, the study looked at two additional independent replicas of 1 million unique cDNA reads for two donors, one aged 18 to 30 and the other aged 80 or older.

This clonotype was seen only a few times. This receptor's antigen is unknown. Base qualities are not provided; no much larger clone lies one nucleotide away. From the cysteine through the phenylalanine, the CDR3 covers 13 amino acids. Only CDR3 DNA is held: 39 bases, read in frame from base 1. V is reduced by 8 bases and J by 7 bases, leaving a spacing of 14 bases between them. As encoded in the germline V gene, CDR1 is SGHAT while CDR2 is FQNNGV. Broad study findings and their caveats: Total diversity estimates from one million sequenced T cells were considered lower bounds and underestimates. Conclusive comparison of naive and antigen-experienced compartments was prevented by the profiling of bulk unsorted PBMCs. Because the CMV infection status of the donors was unknown, age-related changes in expanded clonotypes may potentially have been confounded. As age increased, observed TCR beta diversity per million T cells dropped in a roughly linear way, and a significant reduction was already evident by age 40. Compared with the aged group, the long-lived group had more naive CD4+ T cells, fewer expanded clones and increased TCR diversity, suggesting age selection. Observed TCR beta diversity correlated strongly with the percentage of naive T cells measured by flow cytometry.

Donors were a few dozen systemically healthy Caucasian individuals from Russia aged about 6 to 100 years. About 9.6 milliliters of peripheral blood were collected from each donor into EDTA-treated Vacutainer tubes. Ficoll-Paque density-gradient centrifugation was used to isolate PBMCs, with at least 7 million per sample. Trizol reagent was used to extract total RNA from the PBMCs, yielding at least 5.5 micrograms per sample. The percentages of naive CD45RAhigh/CD27high T cells were determined by flow cytometry on a PBMC aliquot from every donor. To prepare the library, 5' RACE was applied. TCRdb shows the sequencer as Illumina HiSeq 2500. The second PCR ran for about 6 to 11 cycles and used a J-beta primer mix along with a sample-barcoded 5' primer. Each TCR beta cDNA molecule received a unique molecular identifier from a template-switch 5' adaptor carrying 12 random nucleotides. Each sample yielded at least 2.5 million CDR3-containing paired-end reads. All of the RNA was converted into first-strand cDNA using the Mint cDNA synthesis kit, with a TRBC-specific oligonucleotide serving as the primer. All cDNA was treated with uracil-DNA glycosylase and then went through a first 18-cycle PCR with the universal primers M1SS and BC2_uni_R. As for the authors' bioinformatics: Each sample was normalized by randomly selecting 1 million high-quality reads, each carrying a distinct molecular identifier. Reads sharing molecular identifiers were discarded rather than binned into consensus sequences. CDR3 identification, clonotype clustering and error correction used MiTCR with a Q25 quality threshold and the strictest error-elimination algorithm. A nonparametric unseen species model using Euler transformation provided a lower-bound estimate of total TCR beta diversity. TCRdb reanalyzed the raw reads on its own, using fastp at Q25 for trimming and MiXCR for clone calling, and kept in-frame beta chains. Rows with one shared CDR3 protein collapse into an entry with the most common genes and DNA. TCRdb, not the original authors, processed these V and J calls. In all, the sample holds about 570,000 distinct CDR3 sequences, and roughly 28% of those were seen once. The biggest ten clones account for 15% to 20% of the sample.

The sample comprised blood. The origin of this receptor is a woman aged 70-85 years in good health. The chain couples TRBV11-2 to TRBJ2-2, with no confident D gene call. The bases are TGTGCCAGCTCCCTTTTTGGGCGCGGGGAGCTGTTTTTT. Its protein is CASSLFGRGELFF.